These 8 T cell receptor beta chains were all obtained from the same sample, sequenced in a study of human T cells and chemical hapten exposure. TCRdb redid the calling of the RACE reads with MiXCR, one entry per CDR3 protein. Found here are 350,000 to 400,000 distinct CDR3 sequences, roughly 5% of them singletons; the top ten hold around 2.6%. Time point reported: pre-sensitization, week 0. Treatment in this sample: therapeutic diphenylcyclopropenone sensitization with weekly scalp DPC. This specimen was whole blood, taken in connection with sensitization to the hapten diphenylcyclopropenone (DPC). The receptors derive from a woman between 45 and 60 years old with alopecia areata. Some clones in this sample may be carry-over from other donors' samples.

The rearrangement uses TRBV29-1 and TRBJ1-1; the match to TRBD1 covers 8 bases. The junction had 8 bases not matched to a gene; V was cut back by 4 bases and J by 4 bases. Germline CDR1 and CDR2: SQVTM and ANQGSEA. The CDR3 is made up of 14 amino acids. The CDR3: CSVGGLDRVTEAFF. The CDR3 DNA is TGCAGCGTTGGAGGGTTGGACAGGGTCACTGAAGCTTTCTTT.

The V gene is TRBV12-3 or TRBV12-4, the J gene TRBJ2-1; 12 nucleotides match TRBD2. V shed 6 bases and J 7 bases; nucleotides not matched to a gene: 4. This CDR3 contains 14 residues. This chain's CDR3 is CASSRLAGVNEQFF. As DNA, the CDR3 is TGTGCCAGCAGCCGACTAGCGGGAGTTAATGAGCAGTTCTTC.

V and J are TRBV9 and TRBJ2-7, with D possibly being TRBD2 (6 bases). The CDR3 runs to 16 residues. The germline V gene has CDR1 SGDLS and CDR2 YYNGEE. Trimming cost V 3 bases and J 2 bases, with 18 bases left between them. The CDR3 sequence: CASSAAPEREPYEQYF. The DNA of the CDR3 is TGTGCCAGCAGCGCCGCTCCGGAACGGGAGCCCTACGAGCAGTACTTC.

In its sample, this clonotype was seen many times. J is TRBJ2-3 and V is TRBV5-1, with TRBD2 matching 12 bases. CDR3 length: 16 residues. CDR1 is SGHRS, CDR2 YFSETQ, per germline. Trimming removed 5 bases from V and 4 bases from J; junction bases left unmatched: 8. CDR3 in DNA: TGCGCCAGCAGTCAAAGGACTAGCGGGATCGCAGATACGCAGTATTTT. This encodes CASSQRTSGIADTQYF.

This sequence joins TRBV12-3 or TRBV12-4 and TRBJ1-1; no firm D call. V lost 3 bases and J 2 bases, leaving 10 bases between the germline ends. The CDR3 totals 14 residues. CDR3: CASSLGEGNTEAFF. The CDR3 coding sequence is TGTGCCAGCAGTTTGGGAGAAGGAAACACTGAAGCTTTCTTT.

This clonotype turned up a few times. J is TRBJ2-2 and V is TRBV12-3 or TRBV12-4; D perhaps matches TRBD1 (5 bases). V lost 4 bases, J lost 7 bases, and 16 bases lay in between. The CDR3 spans 15 residues. The CDR3 protein is CASSSGRTFGGELFF. The CDR3, as DNA: TGTGCCAGCAGTTCCGGGCGGACATTTGGCGGGGAGCTGTTTTTT.

In its sample, this clonotype was seen many times. This chain uses TRBV12-3 or TRBV12-4 with TRBJ1-1; 7 positions match TRBD1. J gave up 7 bases and V 2 bases, and 7 bases lay outside the gene matches. The CDR3 is 14 amino acids. The CDR3 protein is CASSLHEGAGEAFF. The CDR3, as DNA: TGTGCCAGCAGTTTACATGAGGGGGCCGGTGAAGCTTTCTTT.

This chain links TRBV5-1 with TRBJ1-4, with no clear D. V was cut by 4 bases and J by 1 base, with 11 bases left in between. This CDR3 comprises 15 residues. Germline V gene data show CDR1 as SGHRS and CDR2 as YFSETQ. The CDR3 region has the DNA TGCGCCAGCAGCCCGTACTATCAAACTAATGAAAAACTGTTTTTT. This translates into CASSPYYQTNEKLFF. The whole variable domain, filled in from reference TRBV5-1 and TRBJ1-4, reads KAGVTQTPRYLIKTRGQQVTLSCSPISGHRSVSWYQQTPGQGLQFLFEYFSETQRNKGNFPGRFSGRQFSNSRSEMNVSTLELGDSALYLCASSPYYQTNEKLFFGSGTQLSVL.